A single sample gave rise to the 23 T cell receptor beta chains below, sequenced in a study of shared clonotypes between healthy human individuals. Produced via immunoSEQ multiplex PCR; TCRdb's table is partial and in-frame only. The repertoire includes roughly 2,500,000 clones, 93% of them detected once, and approximately 0.36% sits in the top ten. Sequenced sample: naive CD4+ T cells from PBMCs. Subset given: CD45RA+ positively selected. The receptors come from a man aged 18 to 30 in good health. Some clones in this sample may be carry-over from other donors' samples.

To note about this clone: Within the sample, other DNA sequences also encode this same CDR3. This chain joins TRBV7-9 and TRBJ1-5, with 7 bases identical to TRBD1. Germline CDR1 and CDR2: SEHNR and FQNEAQ (reference sequence). The CDR3 sequence is 14 residues long. V lost 0 bases, J lost 5 bases, and 1 base stayed unmatched. The CDR3, as DNA: TGTGCCAGCAGCTTAGCAGGGGGCGATCAGCCCCAGCATTTT. Translation: CASSLAGGDQPQHF.

The chain has TRBV6-5 and TRBJ1-2; unclear D gene. Germline CDR1 MNHEY, CDR2 SVGAGI. The V end lost 0 bases, the J end lost 4 bases, and 6 bases lay between the germline ends. The CDR3 length is 13 residues. In nucleotides, the CDR3 is TGTGCCAGCAGTTACTCGATAGCCTATGGCTACACCTTC. Its protein product is CASSYSIAYGYTF.

This clone appeared a single time. V usage is TRBV7-2 and J usage is TRBJ2-3; no reliable D call. The CDR3 contains 14 residues. V gave up 3 bases and J gave up 9 bases, with 16 bases separating them. Germline CDR1 reads SGHTA; CDR2 reads FQGNSA. The CDR3 sequence is CASSFQVDVSTQYF. The CDR3 nucleotides are TGTGCCAGCAGCTTCCAGGTTGATGTGTCGACGCAGTATTTT.

This rearrangement joins TRBV7-9 to TRBJ2-3, with TRBD2 matching over 13 bases. V lost 4 bases, J lost 2 bases, and 6 bases stayed unmatched. This CDR3 contains 17 residues. Germline CDR1 and CDR2: SEHNR and FQNEAQ (reference sequence). This chain's CDR3 is CASSSTTSGRDTDTQYF. The CDR3 DNA sequence: TGTGCCAGCAGCTCGACCACTAGCGGGAGGGACACAGATACGCAGTATTTT.

As to this clone: Other DNA sequences in the same sample also yield this CDR3. J is TRBJ2-5 and V is TRBV28; maybe TRBD2 (6 bases). Trimming removed 6 bases from V and 5 bases from J, with 13 bases in between. The CDR3 is made up of 13 amino acids. The germline gives CDR1 MDHEN, CDR2 SYDVKM. In DNA form, the CDR3 reads TGTGCCAGCAGCAGGGTGGCGGGGGAGACCCAGTACTTC. This codes for CASSRVAGETQYF.

CDR3 in amino acids: CASSPGQGSGETQYF. The DNA for the CDR3 is TGCGCCAGCAGCCCCGGACAGGGCAGTGGGGAGACCCAGTACTTC. The rearrangement joins TRBV5-1 to TRBJ2-5; 8 nucleotides align to TRBD1. Germline V lookup: CDR1 SGHRS, CDR2 YFSETQ. This CDR3 region has 15 residues. V lost 4 bases and J lost 5; bases outside the gene matches: 10.

The rearrangement uses TRBV2 and TRBJ1-5, with D hard to call. Germline CDR1 SNHLY, CDR2 FYNNEI. Trimming pared 7 bases from V and 5 bases from J, leaving 9 bases between. The CDR3 is 12 amino acids. CDR3: CASKQYDQPQHF. CDR3 sequence (DNA): TGTGCCAGCAAACAGTATGATCAGCCCCAGCATTTT.

This chain links TRBV4-1 with TRBJ2-1; D might be TRBD2 (7 bases). Trimming removed 1 base at V and 6 bases at J, with 13 bases between. Germline V gene lookup returns CDR1 MGHRA and CDR2 YSYEKL. CDR3 size: 15 residues. The CDR3 is CASSQGWGGGNEQFF. CDR3 DNA: TGCGCCAGCAGCCAAGGGTGGGGGGGCGGCAATGAGCAGTTCTTC.

The chain's CDR3 is CASSPGTYGEGEQYF. The CDR3 DNA reads TGTGCCAGCAGCCCTGGGACCTATGGCGAGGGCGAGCAGTACTTC. The chain combines TRBV11-3 with TRBJ2-7; tentatively, D is TRBD1 or TRBD2 (5 bases each). Trimming left V 5 bases short and J 6 bases short, with 20 bases between. The CDR3 consists of 15 residues. The germline gives CDR1 SGHNT, CDR2 YENEEA.

The genes are TRBV6-6 and TRBJ2-4; TRBD2 agrees at 7 bases. This CDR3 has 15 amino acids. The V and J ends lost 6 bases and 1 base, in that order; junction bases with no gene match: 6. Germline CDR1 MNHNY, CDR2 SVGAGI (reference sequence). The CDR3 DNA is TGTGCCAGCAGCCCCAGCGGGGCCGCCAAAAACATTCAGTACTTC. Amino acid sequence: CASSPSGAAKNIQYF.

This chain uses TRBV12-5 with TRBJ2-1; D is ambiguous. The ends were cut back, 1 base at V and 0 bases at J, with 10 bases in the middle. This CDR3 has 16 amino acids. CDR1 and CDR2 (germline): LGHNT, FRNRAP. The CDR3 loop is CASGLAGPSSYNEQFF. The CDR3 DNA sequence: TGTGCTAGTGGTTTGGCGGGCCCGAGCTCCTACAATGAGCAGTTCTTC.

V is TRBV6-6 and J is TRBJ1-1; D call uncertain. This CDR3 contains 15 residues. The germline gives CDR1 MNHNY, CDR2 SVGAGI (reference sequence). V shed 6 bases and J shed 6 bases, with 20 bases lying between them. Here the CDR3 DNA reads TGTGCCAGCAGCTTCCGGAGGGTCCCGGGTGCTGAAGCTTTCTTT. Translating gives CASSFRRVPGAEAFF.

The rearrangement links TRBV15 to TRBJ2-6; perhaps TRBD1 as D (7 bases). The germline V gene has CDR1 LNHNV and CDR2 YYDKDF (reference sequence). The CDR3 spans 19 residues. V lost 0 bases and J lost 0, with 15 bases in between. DNA of the CDR3: TGTGCCACCAGCAGAGACAGGGGGGTTGTTGCCTCTGGGGCCAACGTCCTGACTTTC. This gives the protein CATSRDRGVVASGANVLTF.

V is TRBV7-2 and J is TRBJ1-2; no clear D gene. V dropped 0 bases and J dropped 0 bases, with 11 bases sitting between them. The CDR3 loop spans 16 amino acids. Germline loops: CDR1 SGHTA, CDR2 FQGNSA. Here the CDR3 reads CASSLASGTPNYGYTF. CDR3 DNA sequence: TGTGCCAGCAGCTTAGCGAGCGGAACCCCTAACTATGGCTACACCTTC.

V gene TRBV6-5 combines with J gene TRBJ1-5; no firm D call. Germline CDR1 and CDR2: MNHEY and SVGAGI. Trimming removed 8 bases from V and 1 base from J, with 9 bases in between. This CDR3 is built from 13 residues. CDR3 amino acids: CASHKRSNQPQHF. Here the CDR3 DNA reads TGTGCCAGCCACAAGCGGAGCAATCAGCCCCAGCATTTT.

The chain employs TRBV5-1 and TRBJ2-5; perhaps TRBD2 as D (6 bases). CDR1 is SGHRS and CDR2 is YFSETQ in the germline V gene. Deletions cut 4 bases from V and 3 bases from J, with 13 bases between. The CDR3 is 14 residues long. CDR3 nucleotide sequence: TGCGCCAGCAGCCCGGGACTGTTAGAAGAGACCCAGTACTTC. Its protein product is CASSPGLLEETQYF.

The chain carries TRBV29-1 and TRBJ2-7, with a weak D call TRBD2 (6 bases). CDR1 SQVTM and CDR2 ANQGSEA come from the germline V gene. V was pared by 7 bases and J by 8 bases, with 15 bases between. CDR3 length: 11 amino acids. The CDR3 region is CSAQGGDQQYF. CDR3 bases: TGCAGCGCCCAGGGCGGGGACCAGCAGTACTTC.

The chain joins TRBV15 to TRBJ2-7, with TRBD1 matching over 7 bases. This CDR3 comprises 14 residues. Trimming cost V 2 bases and J 2 bases; bases outside gene matches: 3. Germline CDR1 reads LNHNV; CDR2 reads YYDKDF (reference sequence). The CDR3 region is CATSRPDRAYEQYF. CDR3 sequence (DNA): TGTGCCACCAGCAGACCTGACAGGGCCTACGAGCAGTACTTC.

The chain links TRBV5-1 to TRBJ2-3; the match to TRBD2 covers 7 bases. CDR1 and CDR2 from the germline V gene are SGHRS and YFSETQ. The CDR3 has 16 amino acids. V gave up 4 bases and J gave up 4 bases; unmatched junction bases: 12. CDR3 protein: CASSPRAGDVPDTQYF. The CDR3 DNA is TGCGCCAGCAGCCCCAGGGCGGGAGACGTCCCAGATACGCAGTATTTT.

This chain joins TRBV5-1 and TRBJ2-2; possible D gene TRBD1, 6 bases. This CDR3 comprises 15 residues. V lost 4 bases and J lost 13, with 23 bases in between. Germline CDR1 and CDR2: SGHRS and YFSETQ. CDR3 loop: CASSPVGVGQVALFF. DNA for the CDR3: TGCGCCAGCAGCCCGGTGGGAGTGGGACAAGTAGCGCTGTTTTTT.

The chain carries TRBV28 and TRBJ2-7; the D is unclear. The CDR3 totals 14 residues. The germline V and J ends were trimmed by 5 bases and 3 bases, with 14 bases remaining between them. The V gene's germline CDR1 is MDHEN and CDR2 SYDVKM. Here the CDR3 reads CASSGLGEIYEQYF. In DNA form, the CDR3 reads TGTGCCAGCAGTGGCCTCGGTGAGATCTACGAGCAGTACTTC.

As concerns this clone: Other DNA sequences from this sample encode an identical CDR3 as well. The V gene is TRBV5-1, the J gene TRBJ2-7; D is undetermined. The V end was cut by 0 bases, the J end by 2 bases, with 9 bases between. This CDR3 is built from 14 residues. Germline CDR1 is SGHRS and CDR2 is YFSETQ. CDR3 nucleotide sequence: TGCGCCAGCAGCTTGGGAGCAGTACCCTACGAGCAGTACTTC. This codes for CASSLGAVPYEQYF.

The chain couples TRBV7-2 to TRBJ2-5; 12 positions agree with TRBD2. Germline V gene data show CDR1 as SGHTA and CDR2 as FQGNSA. The CDR3 covers 15 residues. V trimming: 7 bases; J trimming: 5 bases; junction bases outside the gene matches: 8. CDR3 protein: CASTRGLAGGETQYF. CDR3 bases: TGTGCCAGCACCCGAGGCCTAGCGGGAGGGGAGACCCAGTACTTC.